This T cell receptor (beta chain) was sequenced for a study of cytomegalovirus exposure and HLA in healthy donors. Clones were sequenced by immunoSEQ multiplex PCR, and TCRdb holds only the in-frame ones, with some missing. The table lists 130,000 to 150,000 clones, roughly 81% of them singletons. In germline, CDR1 is MDHEN, CDR2 SYDVKM. The CDR3 spans 13 residues. Study-wide results and limits: A list of approximately 150 TCR beta chains associated with cytomegalovirus was given.

The study drew the donors from its roughly 120-subject validation cohort, separate from the approximately 700-subject first cohort. As for this clone: Its target is unknown. The junction departs from germline at one end; a sequencing error may be responsible.

The clonotype originates from a woman aged 25-40 years in good health and CMV-seronegative. Sample: PBMCs. The rearrangement links TRBV28 to TRBJ1-3; D ambiguous. The DNA of the CDR3 is TGTGCCAGCAGTTCGGCACCAGATCGGCCTAGGAGTTTT. It is translated as CASSSAPDRPRSF.